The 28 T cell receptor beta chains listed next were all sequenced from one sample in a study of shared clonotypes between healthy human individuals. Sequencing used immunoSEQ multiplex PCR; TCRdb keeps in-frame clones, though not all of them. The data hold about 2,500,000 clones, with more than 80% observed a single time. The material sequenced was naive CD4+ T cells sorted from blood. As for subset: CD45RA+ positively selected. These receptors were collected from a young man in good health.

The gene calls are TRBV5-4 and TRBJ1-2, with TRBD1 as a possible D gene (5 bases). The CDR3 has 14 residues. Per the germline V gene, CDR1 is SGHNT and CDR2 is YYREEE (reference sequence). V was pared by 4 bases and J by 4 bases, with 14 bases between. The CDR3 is CASSPIAGGYGYTF. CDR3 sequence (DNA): TGTGCCAGCAGCCCTATTGCCGGGGGCTATGGCTACACCTTC.

The CDR3: CASSQDGAGRGEQFF. The CDR3 region has the DNA TGCGCCAGCAGCCAAGATGGGGCAGGGCGGGGTGAGCAGTTCTTC. The chain combines TRBV4-1 with TRBJ2-1; tentative D call: TRBD2 (6 bases). With 0 bases removed from V and 9 bases from J, the gap between germline ends came to 15 bases. The germline V gene encodes CDR1 MGHRA and CDR2 YSYEKL. The CDR3 covers 15 residues.

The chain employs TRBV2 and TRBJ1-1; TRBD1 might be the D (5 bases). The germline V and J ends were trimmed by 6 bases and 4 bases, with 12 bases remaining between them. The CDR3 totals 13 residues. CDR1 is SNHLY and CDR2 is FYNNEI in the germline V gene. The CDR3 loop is CASSAGGGTEAFF. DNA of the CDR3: TGTGCCAGCAGCGCTGGGGGGGGCACTGAAGCTTTCTTT.

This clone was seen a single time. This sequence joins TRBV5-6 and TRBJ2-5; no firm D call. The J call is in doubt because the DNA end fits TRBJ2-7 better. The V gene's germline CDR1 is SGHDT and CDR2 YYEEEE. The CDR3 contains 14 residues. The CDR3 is CASSSKASHYEQYF. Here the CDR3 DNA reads TGTGCCAGCAGCTCAAAGGCGTCCCATTACGAGCAGTACTTC.

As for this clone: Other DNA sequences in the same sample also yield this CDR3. The CDR3, as DNA: TGCGCCAGCAGCTTGGACACAGCAACTAATGAAAAACTGTTTTTT. Amino acid sequence: CASSLDTATNEKLFF. The rearrangement uses TRBV5-1 and TRBJ1-4; D call uncertain. Per the germline V gene, CDR1 is SGHRS and CDR2 is YFSETQ. The CDR3 consists of 15 residues. Trimming removed 0 bases from V and 0 bases from J, with 6 bases in between.

CDR3 DNA sequence: TGTGCCAGTAGTATCTTGGAGACCACGCGCCCTCATGAGCAGTTCTTC. Protein sequence: CASSILETTRPHEQFF. The chain combines TRBV19 with TRBJ2-1; unclear D gene. CDR1 and CDR2 from the germline V gene are LNHDA and SQIVND (reference sequence). Trimming removed 3 bases at V and 8 bases at J, with 20 bases between. The CDR3 has 16 residues. Using reference TRBV19 and TRBJ2-1 for the parts outside the CDR3, the full variable domain is DGGITQSPKYLFRKEGQNVTLSCEQNLNHDAMYWYRQDPGQGLRLIYYSQIVNDFQKGDIAEGYSVSREKKESFPLTVTSAQKNPTAFYLCASSILETTRPHEQFFGPGTRLTVL.

The CDR3 spells CAWSPDSRGPQHF. As DNA, the CDR3 is TGTGCCTGGAGCCCGGACAGTCGGGGGCCCCAGCATTTT. The chain links TRBV30 to TRBJ1-5; D is possibly TRBD1 (6 bases). V lost 3 bases and J lost 9, with 15 bases in between. CDR3 size: 13 residues. Germline V gene data show CDR1 as GTSNPN and CDR2 as SVGIG (reference sequence).

The CDR3, as DNA: TGTGCCAGCAGTTTATTCAGGGTTAGCACAGATACGCAGTATTTT. Protein product: CASSLFRVSTDTQYF. V is TRBV27 and J is TRBJ2-3; tentative D call: TRBD1 (5 bases). Looked up from germline, CDR1 is MNHEY and CDR2 is SMNVEV (reference sequence). This CDR3 has 15 amino acids. The ends were cut back, 1 base at V and 0 bases at J, with 8 bases in the middle.

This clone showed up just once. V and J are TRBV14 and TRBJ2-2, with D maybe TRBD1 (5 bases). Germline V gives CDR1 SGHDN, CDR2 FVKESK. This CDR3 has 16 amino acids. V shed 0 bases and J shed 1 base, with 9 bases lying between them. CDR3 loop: CASSQDLQVNTGELFF. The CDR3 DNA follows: TGTGCCAGCAGCCAAGATCTACAGGTGAACACCGGGGAGCTGTTTTTT.

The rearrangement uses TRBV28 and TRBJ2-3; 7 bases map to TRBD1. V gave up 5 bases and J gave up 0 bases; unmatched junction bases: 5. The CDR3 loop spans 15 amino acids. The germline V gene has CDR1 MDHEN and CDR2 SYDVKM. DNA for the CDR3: TGTGCCAGCAGTAACCGACAGGGTAGCACAGATACGCAGTATTTT. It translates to CASSNRQGSTDTQYF.

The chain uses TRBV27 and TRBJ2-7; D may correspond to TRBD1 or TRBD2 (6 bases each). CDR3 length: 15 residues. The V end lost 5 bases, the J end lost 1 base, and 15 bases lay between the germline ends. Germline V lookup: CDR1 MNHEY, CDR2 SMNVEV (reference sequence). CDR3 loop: CASSALGGKSYEQYF. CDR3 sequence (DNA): TGTGCCAGCAGTGCGTTGGGGGGCAAGTCCTACGAGCAGTACTTC.

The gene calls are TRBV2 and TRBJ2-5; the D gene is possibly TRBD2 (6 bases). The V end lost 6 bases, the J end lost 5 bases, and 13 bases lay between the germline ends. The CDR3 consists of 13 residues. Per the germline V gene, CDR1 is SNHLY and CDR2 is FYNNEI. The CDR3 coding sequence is TGTGCCAGCAGACGGGACTCCTGGGAGACCCAGTACTTC. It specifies CASRRDSWETQYF.

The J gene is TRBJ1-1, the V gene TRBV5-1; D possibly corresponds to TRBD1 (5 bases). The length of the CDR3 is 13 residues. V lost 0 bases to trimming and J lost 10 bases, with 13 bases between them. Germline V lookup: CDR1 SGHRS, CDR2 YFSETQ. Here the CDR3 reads CASSLGDGTGAFF. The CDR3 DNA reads TGCGCCAGCAGCTTGGGGGACGGTACCGGAGCTTTCTTT.

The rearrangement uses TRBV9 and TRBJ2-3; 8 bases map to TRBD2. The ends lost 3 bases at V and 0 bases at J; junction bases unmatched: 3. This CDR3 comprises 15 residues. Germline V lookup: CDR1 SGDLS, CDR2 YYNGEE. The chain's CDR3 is CASSAAGVSTDTQYF. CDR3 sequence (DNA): TGTGCCAGCAGCGCAGCGGGGGTAAGCACAGATACGCAGTATTTT. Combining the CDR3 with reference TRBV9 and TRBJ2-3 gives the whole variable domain DSGVTQTPKHLITATGQRVTLRCSPRSGDLSVYWYQQSLDQGLQFLIQYYNGEERAKGNILERFSAQQFPDLHSELNLSSLELGDSALYFCASSAAGVSTDTQYFGPGTRLTVL.

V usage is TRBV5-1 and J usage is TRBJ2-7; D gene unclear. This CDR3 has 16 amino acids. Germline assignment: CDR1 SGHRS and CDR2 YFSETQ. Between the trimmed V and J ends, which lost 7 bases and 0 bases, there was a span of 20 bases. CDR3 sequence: CASRVGPSESSYEQYF. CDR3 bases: TGCGCCAGCCGCGTGGGTCCCAGTGAATCCTCCTACGAGCAGTACTTC.

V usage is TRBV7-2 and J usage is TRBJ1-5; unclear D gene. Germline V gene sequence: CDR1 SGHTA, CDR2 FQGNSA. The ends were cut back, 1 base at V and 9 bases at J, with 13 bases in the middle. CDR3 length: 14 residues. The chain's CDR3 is CASSLEGYGGPQHF. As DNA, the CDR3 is TGTGCCAGCAGCTTAGAAGGTTACGGCGGGCCCCAGCATTTT.

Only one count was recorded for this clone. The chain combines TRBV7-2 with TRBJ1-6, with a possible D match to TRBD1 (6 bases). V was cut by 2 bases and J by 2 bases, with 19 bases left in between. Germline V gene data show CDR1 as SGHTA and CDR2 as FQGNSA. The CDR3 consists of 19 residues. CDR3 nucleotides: TGTGCCAGCAGCTTACGGACAGCCTCTATCCGGGCCTATAATTCACCCCTCCACTTT. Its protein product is CASSLRTASIRAYNSPLHF.

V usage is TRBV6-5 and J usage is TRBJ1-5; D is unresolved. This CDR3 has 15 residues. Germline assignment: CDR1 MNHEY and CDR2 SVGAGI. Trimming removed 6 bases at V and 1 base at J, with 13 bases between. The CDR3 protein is CASSPDLRSNQPQHF. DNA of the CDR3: TGTGCCAGCAGCCCCGATTTGCGGAGCAATCAGCCCCAGCATTTT.

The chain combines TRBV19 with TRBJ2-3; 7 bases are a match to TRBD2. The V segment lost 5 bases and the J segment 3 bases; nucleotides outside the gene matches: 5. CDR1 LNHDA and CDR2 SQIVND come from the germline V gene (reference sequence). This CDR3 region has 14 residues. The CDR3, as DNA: TGTGCCAGTAGTGTAAGCGGGATGACAGATACGCAGTATTTT. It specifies CASSVSGMTDTQYF.

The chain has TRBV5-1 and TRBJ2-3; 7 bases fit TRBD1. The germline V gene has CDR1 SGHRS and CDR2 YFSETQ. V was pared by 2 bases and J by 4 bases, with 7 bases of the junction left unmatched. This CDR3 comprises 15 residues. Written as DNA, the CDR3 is TGCGCCAGCAGCTTAACAGGGGATTTTCCAGATACGCAGTATTTT. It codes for CASSLTGDFPDTQYF. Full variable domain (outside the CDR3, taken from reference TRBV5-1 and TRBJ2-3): KAGVTQTPRYLIKTRGQQVTLSCSPISGHRSVSWYQQTPGQGLQFLFEYFSETQRNKGNFPGRFSGRQFSNSRSEMNVSTLELGDSALYLCASSLTGDFPDTQYFGPGTRLTVL.

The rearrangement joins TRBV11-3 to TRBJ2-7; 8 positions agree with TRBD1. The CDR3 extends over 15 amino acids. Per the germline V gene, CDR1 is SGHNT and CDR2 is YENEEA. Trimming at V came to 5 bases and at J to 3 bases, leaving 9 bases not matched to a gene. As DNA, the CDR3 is TGTGCCAGCAGCCCAGACCGGGACAGGCTCTACGAGCAGTACTTC. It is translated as CASSPDRDRLYEQYF.

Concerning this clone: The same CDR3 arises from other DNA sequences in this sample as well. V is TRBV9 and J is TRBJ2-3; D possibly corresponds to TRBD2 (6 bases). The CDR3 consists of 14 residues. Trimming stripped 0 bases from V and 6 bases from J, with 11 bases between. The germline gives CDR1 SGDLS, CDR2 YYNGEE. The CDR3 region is CASSVGLAEDTQYF. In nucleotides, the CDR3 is TGTGCCAGCAGCGTAGGGTTAGCGGAGGATACGCAGTATTTT.

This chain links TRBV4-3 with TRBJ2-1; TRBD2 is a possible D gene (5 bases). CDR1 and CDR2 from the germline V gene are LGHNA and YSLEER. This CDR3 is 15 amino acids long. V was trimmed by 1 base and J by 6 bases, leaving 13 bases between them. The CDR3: CASSQGVTSGNEQFF. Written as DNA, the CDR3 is TGCGCCAGCAGCCAAGGAGTCACTAGTGGCAATGAGCAGTTCTTC.

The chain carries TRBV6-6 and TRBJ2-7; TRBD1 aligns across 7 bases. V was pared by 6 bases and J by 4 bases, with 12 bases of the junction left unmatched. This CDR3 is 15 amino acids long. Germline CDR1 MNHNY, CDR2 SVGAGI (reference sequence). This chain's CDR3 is CASRIPSGQKYEQYF. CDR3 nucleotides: TGTGCCAGCAGAATACCCTCGGGACAGAAATACGAGCAGTACTTC.

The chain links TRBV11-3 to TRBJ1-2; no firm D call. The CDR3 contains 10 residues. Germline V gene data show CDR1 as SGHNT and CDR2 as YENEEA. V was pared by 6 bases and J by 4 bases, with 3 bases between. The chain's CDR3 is CASRTYGYTF. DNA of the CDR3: TGTGCCAGCAGGACCTATGGCTACACCTTC.

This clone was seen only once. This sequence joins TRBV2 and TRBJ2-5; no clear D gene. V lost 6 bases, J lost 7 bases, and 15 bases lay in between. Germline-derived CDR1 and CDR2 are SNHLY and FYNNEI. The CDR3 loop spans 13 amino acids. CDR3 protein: CASRASVELTQYF. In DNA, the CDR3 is TGTGCCAGCAGAGCCTCCGTGGAGTTGACCCAGTACTTC.

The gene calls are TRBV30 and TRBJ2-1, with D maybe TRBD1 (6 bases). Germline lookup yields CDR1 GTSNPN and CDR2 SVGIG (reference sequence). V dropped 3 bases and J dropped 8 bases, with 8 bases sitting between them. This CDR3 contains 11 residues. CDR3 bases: TGTGCCTGGAGACAGGGCTATGAGCAGTTCTTC. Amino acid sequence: CAWRQGYEQFF.

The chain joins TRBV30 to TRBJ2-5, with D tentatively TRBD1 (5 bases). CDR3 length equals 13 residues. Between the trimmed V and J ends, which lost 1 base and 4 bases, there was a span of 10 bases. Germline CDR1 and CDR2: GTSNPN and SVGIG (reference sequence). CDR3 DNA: TGTGCCTGGAGTGCCGTAAGGGGAGAGACCCAGTACTTC. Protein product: CAWSAVRGETQYF.